Listed below are T cell receptor beta chains from one sample, sequenced in a study of T cell clones after liver transplantation. The repertoire was sequenced with immunoSEQ multiplex PCR; TCRdb's copy has only in-frame clones and lacks some. The data contain roughly 97,000 clones, 75% to 85% of them seen just once; the ten biggest clones take up 0.8% to 1%. The specimen comprised CD4+ T cells from blood, sampled before liver transplant. The receptors originated from a human donor who received a liver transplant. Both conserved end residues are part of each CDR3. The order of the fields is J gene, D gene, clone size, V gene, CDR3 length, CDR3 protein, CDR3 DNA. A D gene is named only where the DNA matches it firmly. Only part of the rows carry a size: once, few, many, or a class if the clone is expanded.

TRBJ2-1 TRBD1 . TRBV6-1 15 CASSEGGQGGNEQFF TGTGCCAGCAGTGAAGGTGGACAGGGAGGCAATGAGCAGTTCTTC
TRBJ1-1 . . TRBV5-1 18 CASSRVPRQESENAEAFF TGCGCCAGCAGCCGTGTCCCCCGCCAGGAGTCAGAAAATGCTGAAGCTTTCTTT
TRBJ1-5 . . TRBV2 15 CASRPYGSGDQPQHF TGTGCCAGCAGGCCATACGGGTCAGGGGATCAGCCCCAGCATTTT
TRBJ2-5 TRBD2 . TRBV4-1 16 CASSQASGSIEETQYF TGCGCCAGCAGCCAAGCTAGCGGGAGCATTGAAGAGACCCAGTACTTC
TRBJ2-3 TRBD2 . TRBV27 15 CASIEVGGALDTQYF TGTGCCAGCATCGAAGTCGGGGGGGCCTTAGATACGCAGTATTTT
TRBJ1-5 TRBD1 . TRBV5-8 16 CASSWDRGTGNQPQHF TGTGCCAGCAGCTGGGACAGGGGAACGGGCAATCAGCCCCAGCATTTT
TRBJ2-3 . once TRBV5-1 15 CASRPAGDSTDTQYF TGCGCCAGCAGGCCAGCCGGCGATAGCACAGATACGCAGTATTTT
TRBJ2-3 . . TRBV7-2 12 CASSFGTDTQYF TGTGCCAGCAGCTTTGGTACAGATACGCAGTATTTT
TRBJ1-5 . . TRBV5-1 13 CASSTGTGDPQHF TGCGCCAGCAGCACCGGGACGGGAGATCCCCAGCATTTT
TRBJ1-2 . . TRBV11-2 14 CASSLGRANYGYTF TGTGCCAGCAGCTTAGGTAGGGCTAACTATGGCTACACCTTC
TRBJ1-4 . once TRBV5-4 17 CASSLATHPEANEKLFF TGTGCCAGCAGCTTAGCGACACACCCCGAAGCTAATGAAAAACTGTTTTTT
TRBJ2-5 TRBD2 . TRBV7-2 16 CASSLASGGAQETQYF TGTGCCAGCAGCTTGGCTAGCGGGGGGGCCCAAGAGACCCAGTACTTC
TRBJ1-2 . . TRBV30 15 CAWSAQGEANYGYTF TGTGCCTGGAGTGCGCAGGGCGAAGCTAACTATGGCTACACCTTC
TRBJ2-7 TRBD1 . TRBV2 14 CASSGQGISYEQYF TGTGCCAGCAGCGGACAGGGTATCTCCTACGAGCAGTACTTC
TRBJ2-7 . . TRBV5-4 14 CASSFSLGGGEQYF TGTGCCAGCAGCTTCAGTTTGGGGGGAGGCGAGCAGTACTTC
TRBJ2-1 . . TRBV27 14 CASSPRGAPNEQFF TGTGCCAGCAGCCCACGAGGGGCACCCAATGAGCAGTTCTTC
TRBJ1-5 TRBD1 . TRBV7-9 15 CASSSSEGANQPQHF TGTGCCAGCAGCTCCTCGGAGGGGGCAAATCAGCCCCAGCATTTT
TRBJ2-1 . . TRBV5-1 16 CASSSLSGRGNNEQFF TGCGCCAGCAGCTCCCTTTCAGGCAGGGGAAACAATGAGCAGTTCTTC
TRBJ1-1 . . TRBV5-1 15 CASSGGGSKNTEAFF TGCGCCAGCAGCGGAGGGGGGAGCAAAAACACTGAAGCTTTCTTT
TRBJ1-2 . . TRBV19 12 CASSISVYGYTF TGTGCCAGTAGTATCTCGGTTTATGGCTACACCTTC
TRBJ1-4 TRBD1 . TRBV7-2 20 CASSLAPLRRTGVAYEKLFF TGTGCCAGCAGCTTAGCGCCCCTTCGCAGGACAGGGGTGGCCTATGAAAAACTGTTTTTT
TRBJ2-2 . once TRBV2 13 CASSEIATGELFF TGTGCCAGCAGTGAGATCGCAACCGGGGAGCTGTTTTTT
TRBJ2-3 TRBD2 . TRBV7-3 15 CASSWGSGVADTQYF TGTGCCAGCAGCTGGGGAAGCGGGGTCGCAGATACGCAGTATTTT
TRBJ2-3 TRBD2 . TRBV27 15 CASSEIAGGRNTQYF TGTGCCAGCAGCGAGATAGCGGGAGGTCGGAATACGCAGTATTTT
TRBJ2-1 . . TRBV19 12 CASSGRGGEQFF TGTGCCAGTAGTGGCAGGGGAGGCGAGCAGTTCTTC
TRBJ1-1 . . TRBV18 14 CASSPVAGATEAFF TGTGCCAGCTCACCAGTGGCAGGGGCCACTGAAGCTTTCTTT
TRBJ1-1 . . TRBV5-5 14 CASSRGSPSLEAFF TGTGCCAGCAGCCGCGGGTCCCCGTCTCTTGAAGCTTTCTTT
TRBJ2-1 . . TRBV25-1 11 CASSPYNEQFF TGTGCCAGTTCCCCCTACAATGAGCAGTTCTTC
TRBJ1-1 TRBD1 . TRBV10-3 15 CAISERNRGASEAFF TGTGCCATCAGTGAGAGGAACAGGGGAGCATCTGAAGCTTTCTTT
TRBJ2-6 TRBD1 . TRBV14 18 CASSPLGQGFAGANVLTF TGTGCCAGCAGCCCCTTGGGACAGGGGTTTGCTGGGGCCAACGTCCTGACTTTC
TRBJ1-3 . once TRBV5-4 19 CASSTDQDSSSSRRNTIYF TGTGCCAGCAGCACGGACCAGGACTCCTCCTCGAGCCGCCGCAACACCATATATTTT
TRBJ2-1 TRBD2 . TRBV2 20 CASSGWDGGLAGEHYNEQFF TGTGCCAGCAGTGGATGGGATGGGGGGCTAGCGGGAGAACACTACAATGAGCAGTTCTTC
TRBJ2-7 . . TRBV18 11 CASSPIYEQYF TGTGCCAGCTCACCAATCTACGAGCAGTACTTC